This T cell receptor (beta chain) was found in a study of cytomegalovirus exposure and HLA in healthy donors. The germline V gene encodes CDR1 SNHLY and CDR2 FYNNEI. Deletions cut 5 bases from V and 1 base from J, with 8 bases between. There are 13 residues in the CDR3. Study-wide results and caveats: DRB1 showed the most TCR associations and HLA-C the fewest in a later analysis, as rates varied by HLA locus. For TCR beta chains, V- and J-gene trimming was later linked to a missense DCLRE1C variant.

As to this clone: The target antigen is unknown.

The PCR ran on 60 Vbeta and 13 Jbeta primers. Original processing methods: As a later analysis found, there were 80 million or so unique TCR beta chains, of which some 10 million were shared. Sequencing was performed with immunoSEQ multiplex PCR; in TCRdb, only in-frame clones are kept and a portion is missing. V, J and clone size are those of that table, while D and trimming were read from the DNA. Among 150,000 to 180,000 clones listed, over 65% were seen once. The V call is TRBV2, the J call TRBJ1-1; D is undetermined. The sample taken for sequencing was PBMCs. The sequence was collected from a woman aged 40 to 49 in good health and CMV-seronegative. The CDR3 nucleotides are TGTGCCAGCAGTCAGAACAGGAACACTGAAGCTTTCTTT. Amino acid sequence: CASSQNRNTEAFF.